The 30 T cell receptor beta chains below were found in one sample sequenced in a study of spatial heterogeneity in lung cancer. TCRdb reprocessed the 5' RACE reads via MiXCR and lists one record per CDR3 protein. The data contain 24,000 or so distinct CDR3 sequences, 6.9% of them singletons. Time point in this sample: sample taken at primary tumor resection. Material for sequencing was whole RNA from tumor, nontumor lung or frozen PBMC, left unsorted. This sample comprised PBMCs, obtained at surgery. These receptors all come from a male donor with early-stage non-small cell lung cancer.

The V gene is TRBV5-1, the J gene TRBJ2-1; a possible D gene is TRBD2 (5 bases). The CDR3 runs 15 residues. Trimming pared 4 bases from V and 0 bases from J, leaving 11 bases between. Germline V gene data show CDR1 as SGHRS and CDR2 as YFSETQ. As DNA, the CDR3 is TGCGCCAGCAGCCCGAGCGGAACCTCCTACAATGAGCAGTTCTTC. This encodes CASSPSGTSYNEQFF. Full variable domain (outside the CDR3, taken from reference TRBV5-1 and TRBJ2-1): KAGVTQTPRYLIKTRGQQVTLSCSPISGHRSVSWYQQTPGQGLQFLFEYFSETQRNKGNFPGRFSGRQFSNSRSEMNVSTLELGDSALYLCASSPSGTSYNEQFFGPGTRLTVL.

V usage is TRBV7-3 and J usage is TRBJ2-7, with 10 positions matching TRBD1. The V and J ends lost 5 bases and 5 bases, in that order; junction bases with no gene match: 9. Germline V gene sequence: CDR1 SGHTA, CDR2 FQGTGA. There are 15 residues in the CDR3. CDR3 in amino acids: CASSLTGTGVDEQYF. The CDR3, as DNA: TGTGCCAGCAGCCTCACCGGGACAGGGGTTGACGAGCAGTACTTC.

This clonotype was seen a handful of times. V is TRBV11-1 and J is TRBJ2-3; TRBD2 is a possible D gene (6 bases). Germline CDR1 is SGHAT and CDR2 is FQDESV (reference sequence). The CDR3 length is 15 residues. Deletions cut 7 bases from V and 1 base from J, with 15 bases between. CDR3 sequence (DNA): TGTGCCAGCACCACGGGGCCTAGCGGCACAGATACGCAGTATTTT. Its translation is CASTTGPSGTDTQYF.

This clonotype was recorded a few times. The chain has TRBV14 and TRBJ2-7; D is uncertain. This CDR3 region has 11 residues. From germline, CDR1 is SGHDN and CDR2 FVKESK. Trimming pared 8 bases from V and 5 bases from J, leaving 10 bases between. CDR3 in DNA: TGTGCCAGCGGGTGGGTCCACGAGCAGTACTTC. Translated: CASGWVHEQYF.

This clonotype was seen at least ten times. The chain carries TRBV7-8 and TRBJ2-6, with TRBD1 matching over 9 bases. CDR3 length: 16 amino acids. Germline V gene data show CDR1 as SGHVS and CDR2 as FQNEAQ. Germline trimming cut 5 bases from V and 13 bases from J; bases unmatched to any gene: 15. CDR3 DNA: TGTGCCAGCAGCGTAATAACAGGGGGCCCCACCGGGGTCCTGACTTTC. Its protein product is CASSVITGGPTGVLTF.

This clonotype was recorded at least ten times. This chain connects TRBV12-3 or TRBV12-4 to TRBJ2-5, with 10 bases matching TRBD2. J was trimmed by 5 bases and V by 7 bases; bases with no gene match: 7. The CDR3 covers 14 residues. The CDR3 loop is CASTLSGGVETQYF. In DNA form, the CDR3 reads TGTGCCAGCACCTTAAGCGGGGGGGTTGAGACCCAGTACTTC.

The chain combines TRBV11-3 with TRBJ2-7, with D possibly TRBD2 on 7 matching bases. Germline lookup yields CDR1 SGHNT and CDR2 YENEEA. This CDR3 comprises 13 residues. The V and J ends lost 10 bases and 3 bases respectively, with 16 bases between them. This CDR3 is CANRGAGHYEQYF. DNA for the CDR3: TGTGCCAACCGGGGGGCGGGTCACTACGAGCAGTACTTC.

The CDR3 here is CASSVGDTDTQYF. The CDR3 region has the DNA TGTGCCAGTAGTGTAGGGGACACAGATACGCAGTATTTT. The V and J genes are TRBV19 and TRBJ2-3, with D tentatively TRBD1 (5 bases). The V gene lost 5 bases and the J gene lost 2 bases, with 8 bases spanning the gap. The length of the CDR3 is 13 residues. Germline-derived CDR1 and CDR2 are LNHDA and SQIVND (reference sequence). Using reference TRBV19 and TRBJ2-3 for the parts outside the CDR3, the full variable domain is DGGITQSPKYLFRKEGQNVTLSCEQNLNHDAMYWYRQDPGQGLRLIYYSQIVNDFQKGDIAEGYSVSREKKESFPLTVTSAQKNPTAFYLCASSVGDTDTQYFGPGTRLTVL.

This clonotype was counted at least ten times. The chain combines TRBV25-1 with TRBJ1-2; D possibly corresponds to TRBD1 (6 bases). The germline gives CDR1 MGHDK, CDR2 SYGVNS. Between the trimmed V and J ends, which lost 6 bases and 4 bases, there was a span of 9 bases. This CDR3 spans 12 amino acids. The DNA for the CDR3 is TGTGCCAGCAGCGACAGGACCTATGGCTACACCTTC. This codes for CASSDRTYGYTF.

This clonotype was seen repeatedly, ten times or more. CDR3: CASSPARTLSLYGYTF. DNA for the CDR3: TGTGCCAGCAGCCCCGCGAGGACCCTCTCTTTATATGGCTACACCTTC. The chain employs TRBV11-2 and TRBJ1-2, with D uncertain. The CDR3 length is 16 residues. The V end was cut by 5 bases, the J end by 5 bases, with 21 bases between. Germline loops: CDR1 SGHAT, CDR2 FQNNGV.

CDR3 coding DNA: TGTGCCAGTAGTCTAACTAGCGGGGCCGAGCAGTACGTC. It codes for CASSLTSGAEQYV. The J gene is TRBJ2-7, the V gene TRBV19, with 10 bases that match TRBD2. The CDR3 spans 13 residues. Germline CDR1 and CDR2: LNHDA and SQIVND (reference sequence). The V segment lost 5 bases and the J segment 6 bases; nucleotides outside the gene matches: 4.

The table lists this clonotype with many counts. The chain joins TRBV10-3 to TRBJ1-1; no definite D call. The CDR3 is made up of 13 amino acids. Germline CDR1 is ENHRY and CDR2 is SYGVKD. V was trimmed by 11 bases and J by 1 base, leaving 14 bases between them. The CDR3 DNA follows: TGTGCCTCCAGCCAGAAGGGGAACACTGAAGCTTTCTTT. Its translation: CASSQKGNTEAFF.

This clonotype was seen many times. The chain has TRBV20-1 and TRBJ2-1; possibly TRBD1 for D (5 bases). This CDR3 spans 15 amino acids. CDR1 and CDR2 (germline): DFQATT, SNEGSKA (reference sequence). Trimming shortened V by 3 bases and J by 8 bases, and 20 bases separated the two germline ends. CDR3 nucleotide sequence: TGCAGTGCTAGTCAGGGCAGGGTAGGGCCCGATGAGCAGTTCTTC. Protein sequence: CSASQGRVGPDEQFF.

The chain links TRBV3-1 to TRBJ2-7; 7 nucleotides align to TRBD1. This CDR3 region has 14 residues. The V gene end was trimmed by 6 bases and the J gene end by 4 bases; junction bases not matched to a gene: 9. The germline V gene encodes CDR1 LGHDT and CDR2 YNNKEL (reference sequence). CDR3 DNA: TGTGCCAGCAGTCGACAGGGCCCGGGGTACGAGCAGTACTTC. As protein: CASSRQGPGYEQYF.

This clonotype was counted a few times. Here the CDR3 reads CSAIPAGGGLLDTQYF. CDR3 bases: TGCAGTGCTATCCCCGCGGGCGGGGGGCTCCTAGATACGCAGTATTTT. The chain links TRBV20-1 to TRBJ2-3, with 8 bases identical to TRBD2. CDR3 length: 16 amino acids. Germline V CDR1 and CDR2: DFQATT, SNEGSKA (reference sequence). Unmatched junction bases numbered 14, after V lost 4 bases and J lost 5 bases.

This clonotype was counted many times. This chain's CDR3 is CATSVTDNARNRTYEQYF. The CDR3 nucleotides are TGTGCCACCAGTGTGACAGACAACGCCAGAAATCGGACCTACGAGCAGTACTTC. The chain combines TRBV24-1 with TRBJ2-7, with D tentatively TRBD1 (5 bases). V shed 5 bases and J shed 2 bases, with 24 bases lying between them. The length of the CDR3 is 18 residues. Germline-derived CDR1 and CDR2 are KGHDR and SFDVKD.

This chain uses TRBV18 with TRBJ2-7; the D gene is possibly TRBD1 (5 bases). Trimming cost V 3 bases and J 3 bases, with 9 bases left between them. CDR3 size: 13 residues. The germline CDR1 and CDR2 sequences are KGHSH and LQKENI. For the CDR3, the DNA is TGTGCCAGCTCACCGGGTAGGGGCTACGAGCAGTACGTC. Translation: CASSPGRGYEQYV.

This clonotype has a count of ten or more. The gene calls are TRBV27 and TRBJ2-1; 9 bases fit TRBD2. V lost 2 bases, J lost 7 bases, and 3 bases stayed unmatched. Germline loops: CDR1 MNHEY, CDR2 SMNVEV (reference sequence). The CDR3 spans 14 residues. CDR3 sequence: CASSLRLAGNEQFF. The CDR3 nucleotides read TGTGCCAGCAGTTTAAGGCTAGCGGGAAATGAGCAGTTCTTC.

V gene TRBV28 combines with J gene TRBJ2-7, with D possibly TRBD1 on 5 matching bases. The germline gives CDR1 MDHEN, CDR2 SYDVKM. The CDR3 length is 14 residues. The V end lost 5 bases, the J end lost 3 bases, and 14 bases lay between the germline ends. The CDR3 coding sequence is TGTGCCAGCAGTCGAAGGACAAGCCTCTACGAGCAGTACTTC. Translated, it gives CASSRRTSLYEQYF.

This clonotype has a count of ten or more. CDR3 DNA: TGTGCCAGCAGCTTAGGACAGGGGGGGTGGAGCTCCTACAATGAGCAGTTCTTC. It translates to CASSLGQGGWSSYNEQFF. The chain recombines TRBV11-2 with TRBJ2-1; 9 nucleotides agree with TRBD1. The CDR3 contains 18 residues. Germline values: CDR1 SGHAT, CDR2 FQNNGV. V trimming: 1 base; J trimming: 0 bases; junction bases outside the gene matches: 7.

This clonotype occurred many times. This chain joins TRBV2 and TRBJ2-2; D call uncertain. V dropped 3 bases and J dropped 3 bases, with 11 bases sitting between them. The CDR3 contains 15 residues. Germline CDR1 SNHLY, CDR2 FYNNEI. The CDR3: CASSDSVQYTGELFF. The DNA for the CDR3 is TGTGCCAGCAGTGACTCTGTTCAGTACACCGGGGAGCTGTTTTTT.

This clonotype has ten or more counts. V is TRBV10-1 and J is TRBJ2-1; 7 positions match TRBD2. Germline lookup yields CDR1 WNHNN and CDR2 SYGVQD (reference sequence). V trimming: 6 bases; J trimming: 4 bases; junction bases outside the gene matches: 12. The CDR3 runs to 16 residues. The CDR3 nucleotides are TGCGCCAGCAGGGGGGGGACCGGGAGCGATTACAATGAGCAGTTCTTC. Translated: CASRGGTGSDYNEQFF.

This clonotype occurred once. The chain combines TRBV7-2 with TRBJ2-4; TRBD1 is a possible D gene (6 bases). In germline, CDR1 is SGHTA, CDR2 FQGNSA. The CDR3 contains 16 residues. Between the trimmed V and J ends, which lost 4 bases and 0 bases, there was a span of 13 bases. The CDR3: CASSSTGSQAKNIQYF. CDR3 coding DNA: TGTGCCAGCAGCTCGACAGGATCCCAAGCCAAAAACATTCAGTACTTC.

Written as DNA, the CDR3 is TGTGCCAGCAACCGCGGGGCAGGGTCCTACGAGCAGTACTTC. As protein: CASNRGAGSYEQYF. This chain uses TRBV28 with TRBJ2-7; D is perhaps TRBD2 (6 bases). Between the trimmed V and J ends, which lost 7 bases and 1 base, there was a span of 14 bases. Germline CDR1 reads MDHEN; CDR2 reads SYDVKM. The CDR3 has 14 residues.

This chain joins TRBV20-1 and TRBJ1-5; TRBD1 aligns across 7 bases. CDR1 is DFQATT, CDR2 SNEGSKA, per germline (reference sequence). The V gene end was trimmed by 7 bases and the J gene end by 5 bases; junction bases not matched to a gene: 8. The CDR3 totals 13 residues. CDR3 in amino acids: CSGRGATYQPQHF. The DNA of the CDR3 is TGCAGTGGCAGGGGGGCTACCTATCAGCCCCAGCATTTT.

This clonotype was detected ten times or more. The chain has TRBV7-3 and TRBJ2-7, with 7 bases fitting TRBD1. The germline V gene has CDR1 SGHTA and CDR2 FQGTGA. CDR3 length: 15 amino acids. Germline trimming cut 2 bases from V and 2 bases from J; bases unmatched to any gene: 6. The CDR3 bases are TGTGCCAGCAGCTTAGTTAGGGACAGCACCTACGAGCAGTACTTC. Its translation is CASSLVRDSTYEQYF.

The sample holds many counts of this clonotype. The rearrangement links TRBV29-1 to TRBJ2-1; 9 bases agree with TRBD2. CDR3 size: 15 residues. Trimming took 5 bases from V and 6 from J; bases not matched to a gene: 11. Germline-derived CDR1 and CDR2 are SQVTM and ANQGSEA. The CDR3 here is CSVRFSGRFPNEQFF. The CDR3 nucleotides read TGCAGCGTTAGGTTCAGCGGGAGGTTCCCCAATGAGCAGTTCTTC.

This clonotype was observed at least ten times. J is TRBJ1-3 and V is TRBV2; TRBD1 matches 8 bases. V shed 6 bases, J shed 0 bases, and the junction held 4 bases outside the gene matches. Germline V gene lookup returns CDR1 SNHLY and CDR2 FYNNEI. The CDR3 totals 15 residues. The CDR3 region has the DNA TGTGCCAGCAGGAATGGACAGGGCTCTGGAAACACCATATATTTT. Amino acid sequence: CASRNGQGSGNTIYF.

This clonotype was seen repeatedly, ten times or more. The chain carries TRBV3-1 and TRBJ1-4; TRBD1 matches 8 bases. J gave up 8 bases and V 1 base, and 9 bases lay outside the gene matches. This CDR3 contains 16 residues. CDR1 and CDR2 (germline): LGHDT, YNNKEL (reference sequence). The CDR3 protein is CASSQAGQGLREKLFF. The CDR3 bases are TGTGCCAGCAGCCAAGCCGGACAGGGTCTTCGGGAAAAACTGTTTTTT.

This chain uses TRBV6-5 with TRBJ2-2; TRBD1 is a possible D gene (6 bases). Germline assignment: CDR1 MNHEY and CDR2 SVGAGI. CDR3 size: 14 residues. Deletions cut 0 bases from V and 5 bases from J, with 7 bases between. CDR3 bases: TGTGCCAGCAGTTACTCGAGGGGGACCGGGGAGCTGTTTTTT. This translates into CASSYSRGTGELFF.